This T cell receptor (beta chain) was captured by sequencing in a study of tumor-infiltrating lymphocytes in glioblastoma multiforme. The CDR3 runs to 14 residues. Germline V lookup: CDR1 DFQATT, CDR2 SNEGSKA (reference sequence). TCRB libraries came from RNA via three nested multiplex PCR rounds. Unique molecular identifiers were not described for the libraries. TCRdb reprocessed the multiplex PCR reads with MiXCR, giving one entry per CDR3 protein. The table lists about 13,000 distinct CDR3 sequences, around 60% of them singletons. The sequence was obtained from a male donor with glioblastoma. The V call is TRBV20-1, the J call TRBJ2-1; 9 bases match TRBD2. Sequencing was performed on brain tumor tissue. CDR3 bases: TGCATTACTAACGGAGCGGGAGGTTGGGATGAGCAGTTCTTC. This encodes CITNGAGGWDEQFF.